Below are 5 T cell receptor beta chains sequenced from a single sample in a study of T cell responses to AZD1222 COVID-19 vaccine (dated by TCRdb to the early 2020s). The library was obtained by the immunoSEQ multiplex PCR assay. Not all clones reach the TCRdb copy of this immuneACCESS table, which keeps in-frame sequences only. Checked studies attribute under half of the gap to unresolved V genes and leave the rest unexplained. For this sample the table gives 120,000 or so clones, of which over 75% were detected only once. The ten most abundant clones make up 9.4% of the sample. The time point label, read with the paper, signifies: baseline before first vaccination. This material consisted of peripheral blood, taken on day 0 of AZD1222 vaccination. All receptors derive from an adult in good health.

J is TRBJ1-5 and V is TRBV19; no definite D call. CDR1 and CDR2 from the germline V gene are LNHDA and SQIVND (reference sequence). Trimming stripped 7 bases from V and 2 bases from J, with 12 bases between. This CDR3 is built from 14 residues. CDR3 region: CASKPGQGNQPQHF. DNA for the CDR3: TGTGCCAGTAAACCCGGGCAGGGCAATCAGCCCCAGCATTTT.

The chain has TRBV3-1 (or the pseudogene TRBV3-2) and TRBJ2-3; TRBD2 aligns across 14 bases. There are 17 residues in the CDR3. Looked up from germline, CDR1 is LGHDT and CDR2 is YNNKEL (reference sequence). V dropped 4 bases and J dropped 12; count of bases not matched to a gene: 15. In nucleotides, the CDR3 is TGTGCCAGCAGCCCCAAGCGGACTAGCGGGGGGACCGGCGATCAGTATTTT. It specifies CASSPKRTSGGTGDQYF.

The CDR3 DNA sequence: TGTGCCAGCACCGGGGGGGGTGACGAGCAGTACTTC. Translation gives CASTGGGDEQYF. The chain employs TRBV6-5 and TRBJ2-7; TRBD2 aligns across 8 bases. V lost 7 bases and J lost 5; bases outside the gene matches: 4. Germline-derived CDR1 and CDR2 are MNHEY and SVGAGI. The CDR3 has 12 residues.

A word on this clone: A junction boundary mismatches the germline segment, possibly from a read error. This chain's CDR3 is CASSVAGGLLQPQHF. DNA for the CDR3: TGTGCCAGCAGCGTAGCAGGGGGCCTGCTTCAGCCCCAGCATTTT. The rearrangement joins TRBV7-2 to TRBJ1-5, with 8 nucleotides matching TRBD1. CDR1 SGHTA and CDR2 FQGNSA come from the germline V gene. The CDR3 has 15 residues.

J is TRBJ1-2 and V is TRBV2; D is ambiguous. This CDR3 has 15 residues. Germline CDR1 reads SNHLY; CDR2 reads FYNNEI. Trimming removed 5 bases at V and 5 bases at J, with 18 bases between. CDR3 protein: CASSREQPTGYGYTF. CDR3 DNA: TGTGCCAGCAGTCGCGAACAACCCACTGGATATGGCTACACCTTC.